This T cell receptor (beta chain) was captured by sequencing in a study of identifying expanded T cells in peripheral blood. V was shortened by 0 bases and J by 4 bases, with 5 bases between the two germline ends. The CDR3 has 13 amino acids. Germline V gene lookup returns CDR1 SGDLS and CDR2 YYNGEE. This clone was detected only a few times. Clones were read by immunoSEQ multiplex PCR, and TCRdb kept only the in-frame ones, dropping some. The sample consists of approximately 97,000 clones, approximately 89% of them appearing once. V and J are TRBV9 and TRBJ2-1, with D uncertain. What was sequenced was blood. The TCR comes from a person between 18 and 70 years old in good health. CDR3: CASSVDQYNEQFF. CDR3 coding DNA: TGTGCCAGCAGCGTAGACCAGTACAATGAGCAGTTCTTC.